This T cell receptor beta chain was documented in a study of Ad26.COV2.S vaccination and SARS-CoV-2 variants (dated by TCRdb to the early 2020s). About the study as a whole: Vaccine-arm donors came from COV1001, a multicentre, randomized, double-blind, placebo-controlled phase I-IIa trial of Ad26.COV2.S in healthy adults. Participants in the trial were split at random into five groups of five each, receiving low-dose or high-dose Ad26.COV2.S once or twice, or else placebo on both occasions. Dosing of Ad26.COV2.S was intramuscular, at either 5x10^10 or 1x10^11 viral particles, delivered as one shot or as two shots spaced 56 days apart. The TCR-sequenced set comprised about 30 samples: approximately 19 Ad26.COV2.S vaccine recipients, 5 placebo recipients and 8 SARS-CoV-2 convalescent individuals. Investigators did not know the trial group allocation while performing experiments and assessing outcomes. TCRbeta repertoire sequencing served as the tool for gauging how specific and how broad the SARS-CoV-2-reactive T cell receptors were following Ad26.COV2.S vaccination. What the work shows at the level of the full study, not this receptor alone: It was noted by the authors that total T cell responses may have been underestimated by the TCR breadth and depth analyses. Compared with placebo recipients, Ad26.COV2.S recipients showed higher spike-specific TCR breadth (P = 0.0014). After vaccination, spike-specific CD8+ and CD4+ T cell responses were reported to show substantial breadth. Comparable non-spike TCR breadth was observed between vaccine and placebo recipients, consistent with only spike being contained in the vaccine. The study was not powered to compare responses between vaccine doses or regimens.

A note on this clone: There is no known antigen for this receptor. No base-level quality is on record; no much larger clone is a single base apart.

The immunoSEQ Assay was the method used to sequence TCRbeta CDR3 regions. After extraction, genomic DNA underwent amplification by bias-controlled multiplex PCR, followed by high-throughput sequencing. The published analysis was carried out like this. To quantify the absolute abundance of every unique TCRbeta CDR3 region, sequences were collapsed and filtered. T cell fraction was estimated by normalization of TCRbeta template counts to usable DNA, with usable DNA being measured through amplification of reference genes present in all nucleated cells. Repertoire TCRs were annotated as SARS-CoV-2-specific by exact matching of V gene, CDR3 amino acid sequence and J gene to a known reactive TCR set. The reference SARS-CoV-2 TCR set was obtained from MIRA and was filtered for enrichment in COVID-19-positive ImmuneCODE repertoires, whereby public or cross-reactive TCRs were removed. Drawing on the MIRA antigens, annotated TCRs were analysed further at the level of specific ORF or position within ORF. Breadth was defined as annotated unique rearrangements over total unique productive rearrangements; depth was the summed frequency of those rearrangements. Two-sided Wilcoxon rank-sum tests were used to compare TCR breadth between groups. TCRdb provides this immuneACCESS table in a form limited to in-frame rearrangements. Some clones are lacking; in checked studies, under half of them reflect an unresolved V gene, and why the rest are absent is not known. Clone size and the V and J calls come from that table; the DNA yielded D and trimming. For this sample the table gives just over 350,000 clones, of which 70% to 90% were detected only once. The ten largest clones capture 3.3% of the sample.

From its cysteine to its phenylalanine, the CDR3 spans 17 amino acids. Only the CDR3 portion is preserved as DNA: 51 bases, with reading frame beginning at the first base. CDR1 SGHRS and CDR2 YFSETQ are derived from the germline V gene. V is reduced by 0 bases and J by 7 bases, leaving a spacing of 22 bases between them. This specimen's treatment or condition label, per the study, means: 15 to 20 received Ad26.COV2.S at low or high dose, single or two shots; 5 received placebo; per-sample allocation not given. For vaccine and placebo recipients, repertoires were sequenced using samples collected on day 63 after the first injection. Cohort 1b enrolled 20 to 30 adults aged 18-55 years at a single site in Boston, USA, between 29 July and 7 August 2020. Ad26.COV2.S was a replication-incompetent adenovirus type 26 vector that expressed a prefusion-stabilized SARS-CoV-2 spike protein derived from the original Wuhan strain.

The receptor's source is a person aged 18-65 years who received the Ad26.COV2.S COVID-19 vaccine or a placebo. The rearranged chain carries TRBV5-1 and TRBJ1-2; D gene: possibly TRBD1, on 6 matching bases. This specimen consisted of peripheral blood, obtained in a trial of Ad26.COV2.S vaccine versus placebo. The CDR3 loop reads CASSLVAGAAVSSGYTF. The bases read TGCGCCAGCAGCTTGGTAGCAGGGGCCGCCGTTTCCTCTGGCTACACCTTC.